This T cell receptor beta chain was documented in a study of T cells in Graves' hyperthyroidism and ophthalmopathy. This CDR3 is built from 13 residues. Trimming removed 0 bases from V and 7 bases from J, with 7 bases in between. Germline V CDR1 and CDR2: KGHSH, LQKENI. Study-level points and caveats: Blood shared most expanded thyroid clonotypes above 0.001.

For this clonotype: The target antigen is unknown.

Regions amplified from RNA transcripts were the TCR beta CDR3 regions. HTBI primers drove first-round RT-PCR of the TCR CDR3. TCRdb passed the multiplex PCR reads through MiXCR, listing each CDR3 protein once. The sample lists hundreds of thousands of distinct CDR3 sequences; less than 25% were seen once. The sequenced sample consisted of blood. This TCR came from a man younger than 40 with Graves' ophthalmopathy. J is TRBJ2-4 and V is TRBV18, with TRBD2 as a possible D gene (5 bases). The CDR3 region is CASSPPASNIQYF. The CDR3 DNA sequence: TGTGCCAGCTCACCACCGGCTAGCAACATTCAGTACTTC.